This TCR beta chain emerged from a study of blood T cell repertoires in COVID-19. The CDR3 length is 16 residues. The V end was cut by 0 bases, the J end by 2 bases, with 13 bases between. Germline V lookup: CDR1 SGDLS, CDR2 YYNGEE. Sequencing was performed with immunoSEQ multiplex PCR; in TCRdb, only in-frame clones are kept and a portion is missing. The sample carries tens of thousands of clones, approximately 90% recorded once. This clonotype was obtained from a man aged 45 to 65 with acute or convalescent COVID-19. Input material: peripheral blood. The chain combines TRBV9 with TRBJ2-3, with D perhaps matching TRBD2 (6 bases). CDR3 sequence reads: CASSVAGRGYTDTQYF. DNA of the CDR3: TGTGCCAGCAGCGTAGCTGGGCGGGGCTACACAGATACGCAGTATTTT.